The 17 T cell receptor beta chains given below trace back to one sample, sequenced in a study of CD8+ T cells in alopecia areata. After pooling, cutaneous lymph node cells were sorted with CD4, CD8alpha, NKG2D, NKG2ACE and other markers. Following RNA extraction, reverse transcription yielded cDNA that acted as the sequencing template. Libraries were prepared by immunoSEQ multiplex PCR; TCRdb keeps only in-frame clonotypes and omits some of them. The sample lists approximately 300,000 clones, none appearing once, the ten largest making up 0.9% to 1.5%. The sample taken for sequencing was CD4+ T cells sorted from a lymph node. Every receptor here comes from a C3H/HeJ mouse with alopecia areata. The strain's MHC: H2-k.

This clone was found many times. Gene names follow the mouse nomenclature. The DNA ends 3 residues before the CDR3 does, and the rest of the CDR3 is filled in from the germline J gene. This chain uses TRBV17 with TRBJ1-6; 9 positions match TRBD1. TRBJ1-6 is an open reading frame whose function is uncertain. With V trimmed by 8 bases and J by 7 bases, 6 bases remained unmatched. Looked up from germline, CDR1 is MNHDT and CDR2 is YYDKIL. The CDR3 extends over 14 amino acids. CDR3 bases read: TGTGCTAGCCCCCGGGACAGGGTGAATTCGCCC. It is translated as CASPRDRVNSP. The full-length CDR3 reads as CASPRDRVNSPLYF.

Concerning this clone: Gene and germline names: mouse. The read terminates 4 residues before the CDR3 end, so the remaining end is supplied by the germline J gene. The chain employs TRBV13-3 and TRBJ1-2; D might be TRBD1 (6 bases). This CDR3 is 13 amino acids long. CDR1 is NNHDY and CDR2 is SYVADS in the germline V gene. V lost 3 bases to trimming and J lost 3 bases, with 9 bases between them. The chain's CDR3 is CASSVPGDSDYTF. The covered CDR3 bases are TGTGCCAGCAGTGTACCAGGGGACTCC.

This clone was seen more than once but under ten times. Any gene name here is a mouse gene name. The DNA ends 4 residues before the CDR3 does, and the rest of the CDR3 is filled in from the germline J gene. The chain is built from TRBV19 and TRBJ2-5, with TRBD1 matching over 7 bases. The CDR3 consists of 13 residues. The V gene's germline CDR1 is FNHDT and CDR2 SITEND (reference sequence). CDR3 residues: CASSLDRADTQYF. CDR3 DNA (partial): TGTGCCAGCAGTCTCGACAGGGCGGAC.

This clone was seen more than once but under ten times. Genes here carry mouse names. With the read ending 3 residues before the CDR3 end, the germline J gene is used to fill in that end. Other DNA sequences from this sample encode an identical CDR3 as well. This chain links TRBV13-3 with TRBJ1-6; maybe TRBD1 (6 bases). TRBJ1-6 is designated an ORF whose function remains uncertain. V was clipped by 1 base and J by 7 bases, with 9 bases between them. Germline V gives CDR1 NNHDY, CDR2 SYVADS. CDR3 length: 14 amino acids. CDR3 DNA, as far as it was read: TGTGCCAGCAGTGATCAGGGGAGGAATTCGCCC. Protein sequence: CASSDQGRNSP. The complete CDR3 reads CASSDQGRNSPLYF.

With regard to this clone: The listed genes are named as in mouse. The sequenced fragment ends 4 residues before the CDR3 boundary, so the rest is inferred from the germline J gene. The genes are TRBV2 and TRBJ2-5, with 7 nucleotides matching TRBD1. This CDR3 region has 14 residues. Germline V CDR1 and CDR2: LGHNA, YSYQKL. The CDR3 sequence: CASSQPGQLDTQYF. Incomplete CDR3 DNA: TGTGCCAGCAGCCAACCGGGACAGCTAGAC.

For this clone: Gene names and germline match the mouse. The read ends 4 residues early relative to the CDR3; the germline J gene fills the gap. The chain links TRBV19 to TRBJ2-5, with 9 nucleotides matching TRBD2. Germline lookup yields CDR1 FNHDT and CDR2 SITEND (reference sequence). J lost 0 bases, V lost 2 bases, and 4 bases had no gene match. CDR3 length: 16 amino acids. The CDR3 reads CASSIGGAINQDTQYF. The sequenced part of the CDR3 DNA is TGTGCCAGCAGTATTGGGGGGGCCATCAACCAAGAC.

This clone came up a few times. Gene names are mouse gene names. The read comes to an end 4 residues before the CDR3 does, leaving the germline J gene to fill in the end. The chain couples TRBV13-3 to TRBJ2-5; weak D call: TRBD1 (6 bases). The germline V gene has CDR1 NNHDY and CDR2 SYVADS. With 6 bases removed from V and 3 bases from J, the gap between germline ends came to 11 bases. CDR3 length: 13 residues. CDR3 DNA, as far as it was read: TGTGCCAGCACCCACAGGGATCAAGAC. Protein sequence: CASTHRDQD. The entire CDR3 reads CASTHRDQDTQYF.

In its sample, this clone was seen a few times. Gene names refer to mouse genes. The observed sequence ends 4 residues before the CDR3 terminus, with the missing tail filled in from the germline J gene. The chain uses TRBV19 and TRBJ2-7; D gene uncertain. Germline CDR1 is FNHDT and CDR2 is SITEND (reference sequence). V lost 2 bases to trimming and J lost 3 bases, with 3 bases between them. The CDR3 covers 11 residues. CDR3 residues: CASSIIYEQYF. The DNA read from the CDR3 is TGTGCCAGCAGTATCATCTAT.

Concerning this clone: Each gene name is a mouse one. Sequencing ends 4 residues short of the CDR3 end; the germline J gene provides the rest. The V call is TRBV5, the J call TRBJ1-2; D uncertain. The germline CDR1 and CDR2 sequences are LGHNA and YNLKQL (reference sequence). V lost 0 bases and J 0 bases, leaving 8 bases between the germline ends. CDR3 length: 15 amino acids. The CDR3 reads CASSQEDIANSDYTF. The CDR3 DNA, read in part, is TGTGCCAGCAGCCAAGAAGACATTGCAAACTCC.

This clone was counted between two and nine times. Mouse gene names and germline throughout. The read gets to within 4 residues of the CDR3 end, and the germline J gene fills in the rest. The genes are TRBV13-3 and TRBJ1-1; the match to TRBD1 covers 7 bases. Germline CDR1 is NNHDY and CDR2 is SYVADS. The CDR3 has 14 residues. V shed 5 bases and J 1 base; nucleotides not matched to a gene: 5. The DNA read from the CDR3 is TGTGCCAGCAGAGAAAGGGACAGAAACACA. It encodes CASRERDRNT. The entire CDR3 sequence reads CASRERDRNTEVFF.

This clone was counted many times. Gene names and germline refer to mouse. The read terminates 3 residues ahead of where the CDR3 ends, so the germline J gene completes it. This chain uses TRBV13-1 with TRBJ1-6; D not certain. TRBJ1-6 is placed among ORFs of uncertain function. With 0 bases removed from V and 7 bases from J, the gap between germline ends came to 2 bases. Germline-derived CDR1 and CDR2 are NSHNY and SYGAGN. This CDR3 has 12 residues. The CDR3 DNA, read in part, is TGTGCCAGCAGTGATGTGAATTCGCCC. The encoded protein is CASSDVNSP. The CDR3 reads in full as CASSDVNSPLYF.

This clone was counted only a few times. Mouse gene names and germline throughout. The DNA ends 4 residues before the CDR3 does, and the rest of the CDR3 is filled in from the germline J gene. The J gene is TRBJ1-1, the V gene TRBV19; D gene uncertain. The CDR3 length is 11 residues. V was trimmed by 7 bases and J by 0 bases, leaving 4 bases between them. The V gene's germline CDR1 is FNHDT and CDR2 SITEND (reference sequence). CDR3: CASSANTEVFF. Partial CDR3 DNA: TGTGCCAGCTCAGCAAACACA.

This clone was seen ten or more times. Gene names are mouse gene names. The CDR3 extends 4 residues past the end of the read, so its final part is completed from the germline J gene. In the same sample, other DNA sequences code for this CDR3. The chain is built from TRBV1 and TRBJ2-1; 7 bases fit TRBD1. Looked up from germline, CDR1 is NSQYPW and CDR2 is LRSPGD (reference sequence). With 0 bases clipped from V and 1 base from J, the junction kept 0 bases outside the gene matches. The CDR3 contains 15 residues. The covered CDR3 bases are TGCACCTGCAGTGCAGAGGGACAGAACTATGCT. It translates to CTCSAEGQNYA. The CDR3 in its entirety is CTCSAEGQNYAEQFF.

This clone was detected only a few times. Genes here carry mouse names. The sequenced fragment ends 4 residues before the CDR3 boundary, so the rest is inferred from the germline J gene. The chain joins TRBV13-2 to TRBJ2-3, with TRBD2 identical over 9 bases. The CDR3 length is 15 residues. CDR1 and CDR2 from the germline V gene are NNHNN and SYGAGS (reference sequence). V trimming: 3 bases; J trimming: 3 bases; junction bases outside the gene matches: 5. The part of the CDR3 DNA that was read is TGTGCCAGCGGTGGTGGGGGGGCGCGGGCAGAA. It translates to CASGGGGARAE. The entire CDR3 sequence reads CASGGGGARAETLYF.

In its sample, this clone was seen a few times. Mouse gene names apply. The CDR3 is cut off 4 residues early in the read; its end comes from the germline J gene. This rearrangement joins TRBV19 to TRBJ2-2, with D tentatively TRBD2 (5 bases). V gave up 1 base and J gave up 1 base, with 8 bases separating them. The CDR3 sequence is 15 residues long. Germline V gene sequence: CDR1 FNHDT, CDR2 SITEND (reference sequence). The sequenced part of the CDR3 DNA is TGTGCCAGCAGTATAAGGCTGGGAAACACCGGG. Protein: CASSIRLGNTG. The entire CDR3 is CASSIRLGNTGQLYF. The whole variable domain, filled in from reference TRBV19 and TRBJ2-2, reads GGIITQTPKFLIGQEGQKLTLKCQQNFNHDTMYWYRQDSGKGLRLIYYSITENDLQKGDLSEGYDASREKKSSFSLTVTSAQKNEMAVFLCASSIRLGNTGQLYFGEGSKLTVL.

About this clone itself: Mouse gene names and germline throughout. The read halts 4 residues ahead of the CDR3 end, with the missing end drawn from the germline J gene. The chain couples TRBV5 to TRBJ1-1; 9 nucleotides agree with TRBD1. This CDR3 region has 17 residues. CDR1 is LGHNA, CDR2 YNLKQL, per germline (reference sequence). V lost 2 bases to trimming and J lost 0 bases; unmatched junction nucleotides: 7. CDR3: CASSQLPGQGANTEVFF. CDR3 bases read: TGTGCCAGCAGCCAACTCCCGGGACAGGGAGCAAACACA.

This clone was seen a handful of times. Genes and germline come from the mouse. The observed sequence ends 4 residues before the CDR3 terminus, with the missing tail filled in from the germline J gene. The V gene is TRBV13-2, the J gene TRBJ2-5; 9 nucleotides match TRBD2. The CDR3 extends over 16 amino acids. The germline V gene has CDR1 NNHNN and CDR2 SYGAGS (reference sequence). CDR3 bases read: TGTGCCAGCGGTGATTGGGGGGGCGCGGGGAGGGAC. This gives the protein CASGDWGGAGRD. The entire CDR3 protein is CASGDWGGAGRDTQYF.